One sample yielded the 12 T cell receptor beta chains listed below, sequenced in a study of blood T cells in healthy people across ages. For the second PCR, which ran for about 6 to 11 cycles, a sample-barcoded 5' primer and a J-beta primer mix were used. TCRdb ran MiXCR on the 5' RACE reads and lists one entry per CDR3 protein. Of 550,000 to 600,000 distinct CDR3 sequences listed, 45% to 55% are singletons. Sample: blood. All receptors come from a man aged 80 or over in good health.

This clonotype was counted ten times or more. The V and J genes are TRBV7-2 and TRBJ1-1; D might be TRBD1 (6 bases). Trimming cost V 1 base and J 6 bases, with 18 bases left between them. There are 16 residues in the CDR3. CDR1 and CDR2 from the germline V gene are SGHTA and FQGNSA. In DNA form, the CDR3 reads TGTGCCAGCAGCTTAGAAGTGGGGCGGGAGGGGGCTGAAGCTTTCTTT. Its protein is CASSLEVGREGAEAFF.

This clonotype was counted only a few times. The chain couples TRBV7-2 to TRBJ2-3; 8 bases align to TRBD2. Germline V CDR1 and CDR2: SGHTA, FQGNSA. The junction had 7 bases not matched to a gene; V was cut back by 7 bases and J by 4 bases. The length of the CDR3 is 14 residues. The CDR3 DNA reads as TGTGCCAGCATCCTCGGGGGGGCTTCAGATACGCAGTATTTT. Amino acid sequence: CASILGGASDTQYF.

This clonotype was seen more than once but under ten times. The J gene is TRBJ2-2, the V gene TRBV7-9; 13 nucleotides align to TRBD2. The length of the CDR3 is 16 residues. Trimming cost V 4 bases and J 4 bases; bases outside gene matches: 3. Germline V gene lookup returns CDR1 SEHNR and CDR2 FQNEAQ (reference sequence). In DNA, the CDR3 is TGTGCCAGCAGCTCTTGGACTAGCGGGAGCACCGGGGAGCTGTTTTTT. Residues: CASSSWTSGSTGELFF. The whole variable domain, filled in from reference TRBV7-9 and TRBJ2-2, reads DTGVSQNPRHKITKRGQNVTFRCDPISEHNRLYWYRQTLGQGPEFLTYFQNEAQLEKSRLLSDRFSAERPKGSFSTLEIQRTEQGDSAMYLCASSSWTSGSTGELFFGEGSRLTVL.

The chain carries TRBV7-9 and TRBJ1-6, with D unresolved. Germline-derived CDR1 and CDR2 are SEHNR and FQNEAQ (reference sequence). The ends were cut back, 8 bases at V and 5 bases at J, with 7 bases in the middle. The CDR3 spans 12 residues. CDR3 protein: CASAENNSPLHF. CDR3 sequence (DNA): TGTGCCAGCGCAGAGAATAATTCACCCCTCCACTTT.

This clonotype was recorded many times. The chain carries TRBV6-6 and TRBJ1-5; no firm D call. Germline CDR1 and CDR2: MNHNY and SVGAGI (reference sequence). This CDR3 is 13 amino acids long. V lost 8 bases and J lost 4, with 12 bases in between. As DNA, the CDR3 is TGTGCCAGCGGGCGGGAAGGGAATCAGCCCCAGCATTTT. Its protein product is CASGREGNQPQHF.

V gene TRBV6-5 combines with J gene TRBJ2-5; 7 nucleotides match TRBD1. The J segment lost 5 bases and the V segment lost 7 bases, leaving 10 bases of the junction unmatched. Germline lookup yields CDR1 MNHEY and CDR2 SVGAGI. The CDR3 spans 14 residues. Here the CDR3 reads CASTVDRLGETQYF. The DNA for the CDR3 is TGTGCCAGCACCGTGGACAGGCTAGGGGAGACCCAGTACTTC.

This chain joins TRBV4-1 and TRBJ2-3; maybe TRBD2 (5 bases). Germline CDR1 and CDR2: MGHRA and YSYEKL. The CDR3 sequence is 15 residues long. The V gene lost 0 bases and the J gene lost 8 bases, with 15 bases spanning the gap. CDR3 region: CASSQESSTRGTQYF. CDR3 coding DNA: TGCGCCAGCAGCCAAGAATCCTCTACTCGGGGTACGCAGTATTTT.

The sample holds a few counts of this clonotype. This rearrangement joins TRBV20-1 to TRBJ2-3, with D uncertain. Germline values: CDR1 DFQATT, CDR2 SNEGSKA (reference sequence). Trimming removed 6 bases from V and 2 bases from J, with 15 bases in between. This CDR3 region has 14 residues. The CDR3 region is CSAIGRQLTDTQYF. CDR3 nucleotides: TGCAGTGCAATAGGGCGGCAGCTCACAGATACGCAGTATTTT.

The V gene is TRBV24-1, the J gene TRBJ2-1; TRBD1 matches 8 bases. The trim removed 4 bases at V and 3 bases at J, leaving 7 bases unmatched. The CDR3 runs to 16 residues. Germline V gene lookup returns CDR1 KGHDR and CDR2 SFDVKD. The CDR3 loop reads CATSESGTGNYNEQFF. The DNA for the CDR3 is TGTGCCACCAGTGAGTCCGGGACAGGAAACTACAATGAGCAGTTCTTC.

The CDR3 reads CSARPLSAGADEQFF. CDR3 coding DNA: TGCAGTGCTAGGCCCCTGTCAGCAGGAGCGGATGAGCAGTTCTTC. The rearrangement joins TRBV20-1 to TRBJ2-1, with a weak D call TRBD2 (5 bases). There are 15 residues in the CDR3. The germline V and J ends were trimmed by 3 bases and 8 bases, with 20 bases remaining between them. CDR1 is DFQATT and CDR2 is SNEGSKA in the germline V gene (reference sequence).

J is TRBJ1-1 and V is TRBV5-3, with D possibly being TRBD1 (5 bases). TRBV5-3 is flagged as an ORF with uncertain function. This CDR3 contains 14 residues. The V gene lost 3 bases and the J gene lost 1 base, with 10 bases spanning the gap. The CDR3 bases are TGTGCCAGAAGCTCGGACGGGGGGAACACTGAAGCTTTCTTT. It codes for CARSSDGGNTEAFF.

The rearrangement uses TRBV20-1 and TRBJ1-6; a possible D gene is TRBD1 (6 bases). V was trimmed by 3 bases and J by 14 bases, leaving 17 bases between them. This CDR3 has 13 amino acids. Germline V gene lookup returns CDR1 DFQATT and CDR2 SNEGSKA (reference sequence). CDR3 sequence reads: CSARARQDHALHF. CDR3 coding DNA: TGCAGTGCTAGGGCTAGACAGGATCATGCCCTCCACTTT.